These 21 T cell receptor beta chains came from one sample sequenced in a study of T cell responses to AZD1222 COVID-19 vaccine. Measured with immunoSEQ multiplex PCR; TCRdb has only the in-frame clones, and not every one. The sample contains 95,000 to 150,000 clones, approximately 88% of which appear only once. The specimen was peripheral blood, collected on day 0 of AZD1222 vaccination. Receptors originate from an adult in good health.

V is TRBV3-1 (or the pseudogene TRBV3-2) and J is TRBJ1-1, with D possibly TRBD1 on 5 matching bases. Germline V gives CDR1 LGHDT, CDR2 YNNKEL (reference sequence). Trimming cost V 5 bases and J 4 bases, with 20 bases left between them. This CDR3 is built from 16 residues. For the CDR3, the DNA is TGTGCCAGCAGCTACCGCGGGGGAATAGGGACCACTGAAGCTTTCTTT. The encoded protein is CASSYRGGIGTTEAFF.

V gene TRBV4-1 combines with J gene TRBJ1-4; maybe TRBD1 (6 bases). There are 17 residues in the CDR3. CDR1 is MGHRA, CDR2 YSYEKL, per germline. The V and J ends lost 0 bases and 8 bases respectively, with 19 bases between them. The CDR3 is CASSQDRATGYLEKLFF. In DNA, the CDR3 is TGCGCCAGCAGCCAAGATCGGGCCACAGGGTATCTGGAAAAACTGTTTTTT.

The chain combines TRBV6-5 with TRBJ2-7; the match to TRBD1 covers 9 bases. The junction had 5 bases not matched to a gene; V was cut back by 6 bases and J by 2 bases. The CDR3 has 14 residues. Germline-derived CDR1 and CDR2 are MNHEY and SVGAGI. CDR3 sequence reads: CASSRQGGPYEQYF. CDR3 coding DNA: TGTGCCAGCAGCCGACAGGGGGGTCCCTACGAGCAGTACTTC.

The chain has TRBV7-3 and TRBJ2-2, with 11 bases matching TRBD2. Germline V CDR1 and CDR2: SGHTA, FQGTGA. The CDR3 totals 17 residues. J gave up 1 base and V 1 base, and 2 bases lay outside the gene matches. The CDR3 coding sequence is TGTGCCAGCAGCTTAAATGGACTAGCGGGGAACACCGGGGAGCTGTTTTTT. It specifies CASSLNGLAGNTGELFF.

The chain links TRBV6-5 to TRBJ1-3, with 7 bases aligning to TRBD1. V dropped 7 bases and J dropped 7; count of bases not matched to a gene: 13. Looked up from germline, CDR1 is MNHEY and CDR2 is SVGAGI. The CDR3 loop spans 15 amino acids. CDR3 DNA: TGTGCCAGCATAAAGGATAGCGGCAGGGGGAACACCATATATTTT. Encoded protein: CASIKDSGRGNTIYF.

This chain connects TRBV24-1 to TRBJ1-1, with TRBD1 matching over 7 bases. Germline-derived CDR1 and CDR2 are KGHDR and SFDVKD. J gave up 8 bases and V 4 bases, and 6 bases lay outside the gene matches. The CDR3 is 13 residues long. CDR3 DNA sequence: TGTGCCACCAGTGACTTCACAGGGGTAGAAGCTTTCTTT. Its translation: CATSDFTGVEAFF.

The chain carries TRBV5-1 and TRBJ2-5, with 9 positions matching TRBD2. This CDR3 is 15 amino acids long. The V gene end was trimmed by 0 bases and the J gene end by 5 bases; junction bases not matched to a gene: 5. CDR1 and CDR2 from the germline V gene are SGHRS and YFSETQ. The CDR3 DNA reads as TGCGCCAGCAGCTTGGCCCCTAGCGGGGCCGAGACCCAGTACTTC. This codes for CASSLAPSGAETQYF.

This sequence joins TRBV6-2 or TRBV6-3 and TRBJ2-5; TRBD1 matches 7 bases. CDR1 is MNHEY, CDR2 SVGEGT, per germline. V lost 6 bases and J lost 5; bases outside the gene matches: 6. This CDR3 comprises 13 residues. CDR3 coding DNA: TGTGCCAGCAGCTCGGGACAGTTGGAGACCCAGTACTTC. Protein sequence: CASSSGQLETQYF.

The V call is TRBV7-2, the J call TRBJ2-7; no clear D gene. This CDR3 is built from 14 residues. Germline values: CDR1 SGHTA, CDR2 FQGNSA. The V gene lost 4 bases and the J gene lost 1 base, with 11 bases spanning the gap. The CDR3 DNA reads as TGTGCCAGCAGCTCTGGGTGGCCATCCTACGAGCAGTACTTC. It translates to CASSSGWPSYEQYF.

V usage is TRBV5-1 and J usage is TRBJ1-2, with a possible D match to TRBD1 (5 bases). V shed 4 bases and J shed 5 bases, with 15 bases lying between them. The CDR3 contains 14 residues. Germline lookup yields CDR1 SGHRS and CDR2 YFSETQ. The CDR3, as DNA: TGCGCCAGCAGCGGGGGGTTGACGGTTTATGGCTACACCTTC. It is translated as CASSGGLTVYGYTF.

The chain carries TRBV18 and TRBJ2-5; a weak D match, TRBD2 (5 bases). CDR1 and CDR2 (germline): KGHSH, LQKENI. The V end was cut by 0 bases, the J end by 4 bases, with 12 bases between. This CDR3 has 15 residues. CDR3 in amino acids: CASSPPALARETQYF. The CDR3 coding sequence is TGTGCCAGCTCACCACCCGCCCTAGCAAGAGAGACCCAGTACTTC.

This rearrangement joins TRBV15 to TRBJ1-4; D may be TRBD1 (5 bases). The CDR3 consists of 16 residues. Trimming pared 0 bases from V and 3 bases from J, leaving 11 bases between. Germline lookup yields CDR1 LNHNV and CDR2 YYDKDF (reference sequence). Written as DNA, the CDR3 is TGTGCCACCAGCAGAGATATGAGGGGTGCTAATGAAAAACTGTTTTTT. It specifies CATSRDMRGANEKLFF.

This clone was counted a single time. The chain joins TRBV6-5 to TRBJ2-3; D possibly corresponds to TRBD2 (6 bases). CDR1 is MNHEY, CDR2 SVGAGI, per germline. The V end was cut by 0 bases, the J end by 3 bases, with 10 bases between. The CDR3 sequence is 15 residues long. CDR3 region: CASSYSRGRTDTQYF. The CDR3 bases are TGTGCCAGCAGTTACTCGCGGGGTAGGACAGATACGCAGTATTTT.

The chain has TRBV3-1 (or the pseudogene TRBV3-2) and TRBJ2-7, with 11 bases matching TRBD2. Germline CDR1 and CDR2: LGHDT and YNNKEL (reference sequence). With V trimmed by 0 bases and J by 0 bases, 10 bases remained unmatched. The CDR3 extends over 19 amino acids. The CDR3 bases are TGTGCCAGCAGCCAAGAGGGTCTAGCGGGGGGACCACACTCCTACGAGCAGTACTTC. Amino acids: CASSQEGLAGGPHSYEQYF.

This clone was recorded only once. The V and J genes are TRBV12-1 and TRBJ2-7; no check of the table's D call, TRBD2, against the DNA was made. TRBV12-1 is an annotated pseudogene. This CDR3 region has 16 residues. CDR3 sequence reads: CASSLSTSGGSTPPYF. CDR3 DNA sequence: TGTGCCAGCAGCTTATCGACTAGCGGGGGGTCGACCCCTCCGTACTTC.

The CDR3 DNA follows: TGTGCCAGCACCCCCTTTGGTGGGACAGCCGACTATGGCTACACCTTC. Translated: CASTPFGGTADYGYTF. V gene TRBV7-8 combines with J gene TRBJ1-2; 7 nucleotides line up with TRBD1. The V segment lost 7 bases and the J segment 3 bases; nucleotides outside the gene matches: 14. The CDR3 is 16 amino acids. CDR1 is SGHVS, CDR2 FQNEAQ, per germline.

This chain uses TRBV6-5 with TRBJ1-2; TRBD1 agrees at 7 bases. The CDR3 is 13 residues long. Germline loops: CDR1 MNHEY, CDR2 SVGAGI. The V and J ends lost 1 base and 8 bases, in that order; junction bases with no gene match: 4. The DNA for the CDR3 is TGTGCCAGCAGTTACTTCACAGGGGCGGGCTACACCTTC. This sequence encodes CASSYFTGAGYTF.

J is TRBJ2-3 and V is TRBV7-6; D is undetermined. The length of the CDR3 is 16 residues. Trimming removed 1 base from V and 2 bases from J, with 13 bases in between. Germline CDR1 SGHVS, CDR2 FNYEAQ. This CDR3 is CASSLEYPQITDTQYF. CDR3 sequence (DNA): TGTGCCAGCAGCTTAGAATACCCCCAGATCACAGATACGCAGTATTTT.

This chain uses TRBV7-3 with TRBJ2-2; 9 bases align to TRBD2. The CDR3 is 15 amino acids. Per the germline V gene, CDR1 is SGHTA and CDR2 is FQGTGA. Trimming at V came to 5 bases and at J to 5 bases, leaving 6 bases not matched to a gene. The CDR3 is CASSLSGGRTGELFF. DNA of the CDR3: TGTGCCAGCAGCCTCAGCGGGGGGAGAACCGGGGAGCTGTTTTTT.

The chain employs TRBV11-2 and TRBJ1-4; 9 nucleotides match TRBD1. Germline trimming cut 2 bases from V and 6 bases from J; bases unmatched to any gene: 1. The germline V gene has CDR1 SGHAT and CDR2 FQNNGV. This CDR3 contains 14 residues. For the CDR3, the DNA is TGTGCCAGCAGCTTAAACAGGGGGCATGAAAAACTGTTTTTT. It specifies CASSLNRGHEKLFF.

This clone was seen just once. This chain's CDR3 is CASSLASRAIPDTQYF. CDR3 nucleotide sequence: TGTGCCAGCAGCTTAGCTTCGAGGGCTATCCCAGATACGCAGTATTTT. The chain recombines TRBV7-9 with TRBJ2-3; maybe TRBD2 (5 bases). Deletions cut 0 bases from V and 4 bases from J, with 14 bases between. This CDR3 is 16 amino acids long. Germline values: CDR1 SEHNR, CDR2 FQNEAQ (reference sequence).